The subject of this entry is one TCR beta chain. Its antigen is as yet unknown. A second PCR, run for about 7 to 11 cycles, used a sample-barcoded 5' primer plus a J-beta primer mix. Each TCR beta cDNA got a 12-nucleotide random molecular identifier. TCRdb fed the 5' RACE reads into MiXCR, producing one record per CDR3 protein. The data show 1,300,000 or so distinct CDR3 sequences, with almost 60% seen just once and 5.5% to 8% held by the top ten. This specimen comes from a study of blood T cells in healthy people across ages. This CDR3 contains 13 residues. The germline CDR1 and CDR2 sequences are MDHEN and SYDVKM. Trimming removed 3 bases at V and 8 bases at J, with 11 bases between. General study findings and limits: CMV infection status of these donors was not known.

V is TRBV28 and J is TRBJ2-4; no reliable D call. Material for sequencing was blood. The receptor was derived from a man between 18 and 29 years old in good health. The CDR3 bases are TGTGCCAGCAGTTTCGGCTCTGGGGACATTCAGTACTTC. It encodes CASSFGSGDIQYF.